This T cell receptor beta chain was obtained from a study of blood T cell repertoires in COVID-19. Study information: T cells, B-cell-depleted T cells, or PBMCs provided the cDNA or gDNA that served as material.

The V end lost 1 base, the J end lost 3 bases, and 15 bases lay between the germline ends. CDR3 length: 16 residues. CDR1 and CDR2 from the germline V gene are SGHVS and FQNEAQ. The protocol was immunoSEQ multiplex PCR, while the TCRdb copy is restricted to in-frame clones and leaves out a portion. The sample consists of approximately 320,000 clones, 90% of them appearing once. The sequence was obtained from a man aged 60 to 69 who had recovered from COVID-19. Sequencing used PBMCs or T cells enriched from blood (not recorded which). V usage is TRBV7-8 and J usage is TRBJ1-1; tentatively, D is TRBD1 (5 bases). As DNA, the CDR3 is TGTGCCAGCAGCTTAGAAGCGGGGACGGGCTACACTGAAGCTTTCTTT. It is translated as CASSLEAGTGYTEAFF.